These 14 T cell receptor beta chains were all obtained from the same sample, sequenced in a study of preoperative IRX-2 immunotherapy in early breast cancer. Described treatment: preoperative locoregional IRX-2 cytokine immunotherapy. Sequencing was performed with immunoSEQ multiplex PCR; in TCRdb, only in-frame clones are kept and a portion is missing. This table holds 20,000 to 30,000 clones, approximately 80% found once. The specimen comprised lymph node tissue, sampled before IRX-2 immunotherapy. The receptor source for this set is a human donor with breast cancer.

This clone was observed a few times. The chain employs TRBV10-2 and TRBJ2-5, with D uncertain. This CDR3 comprises 12 residues. Trimming took 8 bases from V and 4 from J, leaving 11 bases between them. Germline values: CDR1 WSHSY, CDR2 SAAADI. In DNA form, the CDR3 reads TGCGCCAGCGGACCTCGCGGAGAGACCCAGTACTTC. Amino acid sequence: CASGPRGETQYF.

The V and J genes are TRBV28 and TRBJ1-5; 7 bases align to TRBD1. The J segment lost 0 bases and the V segment lost 1 base, leaving 6 bases of the junction unmatched. The length of the CDR3 is 17 residues. Germline V gene sequence: CDR1 MDHEN, CDR2 SYDVKM. The CDR3 DNA follows: TGTGCCAGCAGTTTATCCGGGACAGACCTTAGCAATCAGCCCCAGCATTTT. This gives the protein CASSLSGTDLSNQPQHF.

The rearrangement uses TRBV6-8 and TRBJ1-5, with a weak D call TRBD1 (5 bases). Germline V gives CDR1 MNHGY, CDR2 SAAAGT. This CDR3 region has 19 residues. The V gene lost 2 bases and the J gene lost 0 bases, with 20 bases spanning the gap. The CDR3 nucleotides read TGTGCCAGCAGTTACGCCGGGGCAGGGATTCTCTATAGCAATCAGCCCCAGCATTTT. Protein sequence: CASSYAGAGILYSNQPQHF.

This clone was found a few times. The genes are TRBV11-3 and TRBJ2-7, with 7 bases that match TRBD1. V was pared by 6 bases and J by 2 bases, with 10 bases of the junction left unmatched. The CDR3 runs 15 residues. Germline V lookup: CDR1 SGHNT, CDR2 YENEEA. CDR3 sequence (DNA): TGTGCCAGCAGAATACCGGGACAGCCGACCTACGAGCAGTACTTC. It translates to CASRIPGQPTYEQYF.

The rearrangement joins TRBV7-8 to TRBJ1-6; D unclear. The V end lost 5 bases, the J end lost 7 bases, and 15 bases lay between the germline ends. This CDR3 contains 15 residues. CDR1 is SGHVS, CDR2 FQNEAQ, per germline. The CDR3 sequence is CASSIDRDPNSPLHF. As DNA, the CDR3 is TGTGCCAGCAGCATAGACCGGGATCCAAATTCACCCCTCCACTTT.

The chain recombines TRBV6-8 with TRBJ2-2; the D gene is possibly TRBD2 (5 bases). Germline V CDR1 and CDR2: MNHGY, SAAAGT. Trimming left V 6 bases short and J 7 bases short, with 12 bases between. CDR3 length: 13 amino acids. CDR3 nucleotide sequence: TGTGCCAGCAGATACGGGGAACACGGGGAGCTGTTTTTT. Its translation: CASRYGEHGELFF.

This clone was seen a handful of times. V is TRBV5-1 and J is TRBJ1-3; 9 bases are a match to TRBD1. The CDR3 is 15 residues long. V was pared by 1 base and J by 8 bases, with 7 bases of the junction left unmatched. The germline CDR1 and CDR2 sequences are SGHRS and YFSETQ. DNA of the CDR3: TGCGCCAGCAGCTTGAACCGGGACAGGGAACACACCATATATTTT. Encoded protein: CASSLNRDREHTIYF.

V and J are TRBV19 and TRBJ2-3; 11 bases fit TRBD2. The germline V gene encodes CDR1 LNHDA and CDR2 SQIVND (reference sequence). The CDR3 contains 16 residues. J was trimmed by 1 base and V by 5 bases; bases with no gene match: 5. This CDR3 is CASSPRTSGRTDTQYF. CDR3 sequence (DNA): TGTGCCAGTAGTCCCCGGACTAGCGGGCGCACAGATACGCAGTATTTT.

This clone was counted between two and nine times. The CDR3 here is CASSRSSGKYEQYF. The CDR3 coding sequence is TGTGCCAGCAGTCGATCTAGCGGCAAATACGAGCAGTACTTC. The rearrangement joins TRBV11-3 to TRBJ2-7; the match to TRBD2 covers 7 bases. With V trimmed by 6 bases and J by 4 bases, 9 bases remained unmatched. This CDR3 is 14 amino acids long. Germline V gene data show CDR1 as SGHNT and CDR2 as YENEEA.

The chain carries TRBV10-1 and TRBJ1-5, with 7 bases identical to TRBD1. Germline V gene data show CDR1 as WNHNN and CDR2 as SYGVQD (reference sequence). The CDR3 is 17 residues long. The V and J ends lost 8 bases and 3 bases, in that order; junction bases with no gene match: 16. The CDR3 loop is CASGEIYQGDHNQPQHF. The CDR3 coding sequence is TGCGCCAGCGGAGAAATATATCAGGGGGATCACAATCAGCCCCAGCATTTT.

The rearrangement uses TRBV19 and TRBJ2-2, with D unclear. V lost 2 bases, J lost 6 bases, and 7 bases lay in between. The CDR3 is 13 amino acids. Germline CDR1 and CDR2: LNHDA and SQIVND (reference sequence). The CDR3 sequence: CASSIRFPGELFF. The CDR3 DNA reads as TGTGCCAGTAGTATAAGGTTCCCCGGGGAGCTGTTTTTT.

This chain connects TRBV19 to TRBJ1-2; D is unresolved. The CDR3 loop spans 14 amino acids. V was trimmed by 3 bases and J by 3 bases, leaving 11 bases between them. From germline, CDR1 is LNHDA and CDR2 SQIVND (reference sequence). CDR3 in amino acids: CASSISRSDYGYTF. In DNA, the CDR3 is TGTGCCAGTAGTATCTCTAGATCGGACTATGGCTACACCTTC.

The chain combines TRBV23-1 with TRBJ2-7, with D perhaps TRBD1 (6 bases). TRBV23-1 carries the ORF label, with uncertain function. This CDR3 has 13 amino acids. Trimming shortened V by 6 bases and J by 7 bases, and 16 bases separated the two germline ends. The CDR3 region has the DNA TGCGCCAGCAGCTTATATCCGCAGGGGGAGCAGTACTTC. It codes for CASSLYPQGEQYF.

J is TRBJ1-2 and V is TRBV6-8; D perhaps matches TRBD1 (6 bases). V was trimmed by 2 bases and J by 6 bases, leaving 13 bases between them. CDR3 length: 14 residues. The V gene's germline CDR1 is MNHGY and CDR2 SAAAGT. The CDR3 bases are TGTGCCAGCAGTTACCCATGGGACAAGGATGGCTACACCTTC. Translated, it gives CASSYPWDKDGYTF.